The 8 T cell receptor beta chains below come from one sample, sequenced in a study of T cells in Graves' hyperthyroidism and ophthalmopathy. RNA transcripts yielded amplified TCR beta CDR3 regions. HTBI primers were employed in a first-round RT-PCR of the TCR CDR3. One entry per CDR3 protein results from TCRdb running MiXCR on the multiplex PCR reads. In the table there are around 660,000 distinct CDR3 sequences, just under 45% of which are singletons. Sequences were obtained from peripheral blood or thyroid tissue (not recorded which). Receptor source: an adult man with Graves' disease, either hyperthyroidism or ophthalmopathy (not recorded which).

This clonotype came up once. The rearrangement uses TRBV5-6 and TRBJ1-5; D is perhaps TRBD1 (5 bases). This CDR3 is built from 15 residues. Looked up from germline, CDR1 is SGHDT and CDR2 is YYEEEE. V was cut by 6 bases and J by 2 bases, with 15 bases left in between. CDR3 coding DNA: TGTGCCAGCAACCTTAGGGACGCCGGCAATCAGCCCCAGCATTTT. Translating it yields CASNLRDAGNQPQHF.

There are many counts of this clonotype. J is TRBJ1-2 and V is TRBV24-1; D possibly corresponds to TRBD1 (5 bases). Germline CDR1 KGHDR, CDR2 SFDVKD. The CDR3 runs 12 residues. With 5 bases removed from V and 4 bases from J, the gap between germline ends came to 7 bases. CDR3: CATSGQSYGYTF. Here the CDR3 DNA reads TGTGCCACCAGTGGACAGTCCTATGGCTACACCTTC.

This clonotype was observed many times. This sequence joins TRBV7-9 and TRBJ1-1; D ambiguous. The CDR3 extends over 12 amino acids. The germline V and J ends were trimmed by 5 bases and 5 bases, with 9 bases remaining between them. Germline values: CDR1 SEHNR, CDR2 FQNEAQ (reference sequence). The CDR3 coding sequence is TGTGCCAGCAGCCCCCTCCTAACTGAAGCTTTCTTT. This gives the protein CASSPLLTEAFF. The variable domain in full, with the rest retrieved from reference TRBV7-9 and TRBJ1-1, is DTGVSQNPRHKITKRGQNVTFRCDPISEHNRLYWYRQTLGQGPEFLTYFQNEAQLEKSRLLSDRFSAERPKGSFSTLEIQRTEQGDSAMYLCASSPLLTEAFFGQGTRLTVV.

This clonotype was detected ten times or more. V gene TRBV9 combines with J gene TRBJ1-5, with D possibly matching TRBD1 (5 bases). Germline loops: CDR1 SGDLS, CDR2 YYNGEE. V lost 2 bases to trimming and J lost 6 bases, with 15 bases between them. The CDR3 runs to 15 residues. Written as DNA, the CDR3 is TGTGCCAGCAGCGTGTCAGGGCTGATGACTCAGCCCCAGCATTTT. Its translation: CASSVSGLMTQPQHF.

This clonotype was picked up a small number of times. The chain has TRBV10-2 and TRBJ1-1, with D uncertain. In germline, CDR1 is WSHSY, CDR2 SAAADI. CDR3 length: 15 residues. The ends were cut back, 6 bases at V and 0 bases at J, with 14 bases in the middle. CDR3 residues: CASRLVGRMNTEAFF. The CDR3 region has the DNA TGCGCCAGCAGGTTGGTGGGCCGGATGAACACTGAAGCTTTCTTT.

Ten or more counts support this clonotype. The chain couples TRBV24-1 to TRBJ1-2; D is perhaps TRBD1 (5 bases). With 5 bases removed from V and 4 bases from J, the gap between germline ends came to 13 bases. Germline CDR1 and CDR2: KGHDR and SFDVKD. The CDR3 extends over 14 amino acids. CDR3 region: CATSASGVGYGYTF. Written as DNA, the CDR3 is TGTGCCACCAGTGCTTCGGGGGTCGGCTATGGCTACACCTTC.

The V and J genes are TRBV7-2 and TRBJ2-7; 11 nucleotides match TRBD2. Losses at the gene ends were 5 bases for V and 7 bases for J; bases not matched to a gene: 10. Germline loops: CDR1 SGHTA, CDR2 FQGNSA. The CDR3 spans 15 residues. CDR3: CASSPIAGGMAEQYF. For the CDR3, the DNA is TGTGCCAGCAGCCCCATAGCGGGAGGGATGGCTGAGCAGTACTTC.

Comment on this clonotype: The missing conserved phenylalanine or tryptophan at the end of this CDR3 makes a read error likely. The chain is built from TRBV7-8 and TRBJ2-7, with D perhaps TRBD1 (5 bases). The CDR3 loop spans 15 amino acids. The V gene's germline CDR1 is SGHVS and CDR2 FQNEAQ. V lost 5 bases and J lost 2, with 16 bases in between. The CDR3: CASSPDSSPTYEQYL. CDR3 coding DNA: TGTGCCAGCAGCCCAGACAGTTCCCCGACCTACGAGCAGTACCTC.